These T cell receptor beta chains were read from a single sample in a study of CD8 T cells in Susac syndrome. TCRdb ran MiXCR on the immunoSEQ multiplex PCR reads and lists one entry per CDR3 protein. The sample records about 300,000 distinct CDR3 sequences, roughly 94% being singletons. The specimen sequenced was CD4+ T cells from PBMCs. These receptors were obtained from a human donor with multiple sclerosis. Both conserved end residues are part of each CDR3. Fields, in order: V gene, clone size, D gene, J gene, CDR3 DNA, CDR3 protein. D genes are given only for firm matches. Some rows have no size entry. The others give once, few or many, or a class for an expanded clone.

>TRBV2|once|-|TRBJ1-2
TGTGCCAGCAGGACAAGGGGGGTTGACTATGGCTACACCTTC
CASRTRGVDYGYTF
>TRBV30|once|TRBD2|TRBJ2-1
TGTGCCTGGACGCCCGGGCTAGCGGGAGCCAATGAGCAGTTCTTC
CAWTPGLAGANEQFF
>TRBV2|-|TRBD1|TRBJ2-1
TGTGCCAGCACCGATCAGGGGGCCTACAATGAGCAGTTCTTC
CASTDQGAYNEQFF
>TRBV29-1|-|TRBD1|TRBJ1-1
TGCAGCGTTGTTATCGGGACAGGTCTATCTTTCTTT
CSVVIGTGLSFF
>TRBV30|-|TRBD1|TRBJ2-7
TGTGCCTGGAAGAGGGACAGGGGGACCTACGAGCAGTACTTC
CAWKRDRGTYEQYF
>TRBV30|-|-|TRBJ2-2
TGTGCCTCTGGGAGGAACTACCAGGCCGGGGAGCTGTTTTTT
CASGRNYQAGELFF
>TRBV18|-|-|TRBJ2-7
TGTGCCAGCTCACCTACGGGGCCATACGAGCAGTACTTC
CASSPTGPYEQYF
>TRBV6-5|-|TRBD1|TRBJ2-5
TGTGCCAGCAGTTATTCGTCCGGGACAGGGGAGACCCAGTACTTC
CASSYSSGTGETQYF
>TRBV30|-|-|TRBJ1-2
TGTGCCTGGAGTCCCCTGGGCGGGGTTCGGTACTACACCTTC
CAWSPLGGVRYYTF
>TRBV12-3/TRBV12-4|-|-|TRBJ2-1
TGTGCCAGCAGTCCCCGGACGGGCCGAGGTGAGCAGTTCTTC
CASSPRTGRGEQFF
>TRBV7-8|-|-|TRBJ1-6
TGTGCCAGCAGCTTAGACCTAAATTCACCCCTCCACTTT
CASSLDLNSPLHF
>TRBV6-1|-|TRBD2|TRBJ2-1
TGTGCCAGCAGTGAGACTAGCGGGGCCTACAATGAGCAGTTCTTC
CASSETSGAYNEQFF
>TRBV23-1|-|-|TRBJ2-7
TGCGCCAGCAGTCAGAGCACGCGCGTCTTCTACGAGCAGTACTTC
CASSQSTRVFYEQYF
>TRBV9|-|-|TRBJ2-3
TGTGCGGGGGGATGGGACTCCGAGACGACAGATACGCAGTATTTT
CAGGWDSETTDTQYF
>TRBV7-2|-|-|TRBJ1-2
TGTGCCAGCAGCTTAGCAAGCGGGGGCTACACCTTC
CASSLASGGYTF
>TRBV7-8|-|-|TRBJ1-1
TGTGCCAGCAGCCTCCGGGACCGCACTTTAGGGGCTGAAGCTTTCTTT
CASSLRDRTLGAEAFF
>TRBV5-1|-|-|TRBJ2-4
TGCGCCAGCAGCTTGTTTGGAGACCAAAAAAACATTCAGTACTTC
CASSLFGDQKNIQYF
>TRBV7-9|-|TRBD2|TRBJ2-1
TGCGCCAGCAGCTTTCGGACTAGTGGGAATGAGCAGTTCTTC
CASSFRTSGNEQFF
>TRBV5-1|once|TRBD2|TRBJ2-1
TGCGCCAGCAGCCTCCATCCCATAGCAGCGGGGGACTACAATGAGCAGTTCTTC
CASSLHPIAAGDYNEQFF
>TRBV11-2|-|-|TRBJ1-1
TGTGCCAGCAGCTTACTCCAGGGTATAGCTTTCTTT
CASSLLQGIAFF
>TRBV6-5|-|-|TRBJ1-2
TGTGCCAGCAGACCCGGGGGTGGGGTGAACTATGGCTACACCTTC
CASRPGGGVNYGYTF
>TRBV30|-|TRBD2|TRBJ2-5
TGTGCCTGGAGTGTACTGGGTAGCGGGCAAGAGACCCAGTACTTC
CAWSVLGSGQETQYF
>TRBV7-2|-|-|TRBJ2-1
TGTGCCAGCAGCCCCCCGGGAGCTCGAAATGAGCAGTTCTTC
CASSPPGARNEQFF